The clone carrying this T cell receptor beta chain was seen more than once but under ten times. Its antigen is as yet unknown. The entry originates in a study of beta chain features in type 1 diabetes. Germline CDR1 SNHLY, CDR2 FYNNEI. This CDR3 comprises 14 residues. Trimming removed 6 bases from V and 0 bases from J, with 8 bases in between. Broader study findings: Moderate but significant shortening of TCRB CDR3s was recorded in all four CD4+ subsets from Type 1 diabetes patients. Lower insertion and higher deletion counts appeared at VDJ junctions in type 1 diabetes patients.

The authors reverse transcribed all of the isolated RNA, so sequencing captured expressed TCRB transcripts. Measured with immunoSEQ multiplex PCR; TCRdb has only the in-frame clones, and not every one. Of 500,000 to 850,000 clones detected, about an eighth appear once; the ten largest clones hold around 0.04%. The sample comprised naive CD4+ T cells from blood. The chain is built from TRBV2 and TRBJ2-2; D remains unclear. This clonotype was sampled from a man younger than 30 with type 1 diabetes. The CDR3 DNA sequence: TGTGCCAGCAGGACCGATGCGAACACCGGGGAGCTGTTTTTT. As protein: CASRTDANTGELFF.